This TCR beta chain derives from a study of shared clonotypes between healthy human individuals. The table came from immunoSEQ multiplex PCR; TCRdb's copy has only in-frame clones and leaves some out. This sample has around 700,000 clones, with around 72% found just once. A remark on this clone: Its specificity is not known.

Germline-derived CDR1 and CDR2 are SGHVS and FQNEAQ. V lost 2 bases and J lost 0; bases outside the gene matches: 4. The CDR3 runs 16 residues. Study-level findings and limits: Sharing across a few donors was seen in approximately 5.2% of naive CD4 clonotypes.

The TCR originated in a woman in her thirties in good health. Source material: memory CD4+ T cells sorted from blood. Subset in this sample: CD45RA-negative fraction. This chain joins TRBV7-8 and TRBJ2-1; 7 positions agree with TRBD2. The CDR3 loop reads CASSLRGGSSYNEQFF. The CDR3 DNA reads as TGTGCCAGCAGCTTAAGAGGCGGGAGCTCCTACAATGAGCAGTTCTTC.